The 17 T cell receptor beta chains given below trace back to one sample, sequenced in a study of T cell responses to AZD1222 COVID-19 vaccine. The data were produced by immunoSEQ multiplex PCR, yet TCRdb's version contains in-frame clones alone and is incomplete. There are about 88,000 clones in the sample; roughly 91% occur only once, and approximately 5% lies in the top ten. The input for sequencing was peripheral blood, taken 28 days after the second AZD1222 dose. The receptors originated from an adult who received the AZD1222 COVID-19 vaccine.

The CDR3 DNA is TGCGCCAGCAGTGCCCAGCCGAGGGAGACCCAGTACTTC. It specifies CASSAQPRETQYF. The chain recombines TRBV10-2 with TRBJ2-5, with D unresolved. Per the germline V gene, CDR1 is WSHSY and CDR2 is SAAADI. The CDR3 covers 13 residues. V lost 4 bases and J lost 5, with 11 bases in between.

V is TRBV6-5 and J is TRBJ1-3; no clear D. The CDR3 sequence is 14 residues long. Germline loops: CDR1 MNHEY, CDR2 SVGAGI. Trimming stripped 2 bases from V and 0 bases from J, with 5 bases between. The DNA of the CDR3 is TGTGCCAGCAGTTACGGCCACTCTGGAAACACCATATATTTT. The encoded protein is CASSYGHSGNTIYF.

The chain carries TRBV5-1 and TRBJ2-2; 9 nucleotides align to TRBD1. Trimming at V came to 2 bases and at J to 4 bases, leaving 3 bases not matched to a gene. CDR3 size: 15 residues. Germline-derived CDR1 and CDR2 are SGHRS and YFSETQ. The CDR3 loop is CASSLKQGATGELFF. CDR3 nucleotide sequence: TGCGCCAGCAGCTTAAAACAGGGGGCCACCGGGGAGCTGTTTTTT.

The chain joins TRBV7-2 to TRBJ2-5; the match to TRBD2 covers 14 bases. The CDR3 is 17 residues long. Germline CDR1 and CDR2: SGHTA and FQGNSA. With 3 bases clipped from V and 1 base from J, the junction kept 4 bases outside the gene matches. DNA of the CDR3: TGTGCCAGCAGCTTGGGAGGACTAGCGGGGGGCCAAGAGACCCAGTACTTC. Encoded protein: CASSLGGLAGGQETQYF.

The J gene is TRBJ1-2, the V gene TRBV6-5; 10 nucleotides align to TRBD1. V was pared by 6 bases and J by 11 bases, with 12 bases of the junction left unmatched. Germline assignment: CDR1 MNHEY and CDR2 SVGAGI. The CDR3 is 14 amino acids. The CDR3 DNA is TGTGCCAGCAGCTTTCTATTAGGACAGGGGGGGTACACCTTC. Its translation: CASSFLLGQGGYTF.

The chain joins TRBV5-1 to TRBJ2-2; TRBD2 aligns across 13 bases. Looked up from germline, CDR1 is SGHRS and CDR2 is YFSETQ. J gave up 6 bases and V 4 bases, and 9 bases lay outside the gene matches. The CDR3 sequence is 17 residues long. CDR3 nucleotides: TGCGCCAGCAGCGCTCCGGGACTAGCGGGACCAGCCGGGGAGCTGTTTTTT. Residues: CASSAPGLAGPAGELFF.

This chain uses TRBV3-1 (or the pseudogene TRBV3-2) with TRBJ2-1; possibly TRBD1 or TRBD2 for D (5 bases each). V was clipped by 1 base and J by 9 bases, with 13 bases between them. Germline CDR1 is LGHDT and CDR2 is YNNKEL (reference sequence). This CDR3 is built from 14 residues. CDR3 region: CASSQGGDGGEQFF. The CDR3 nucleotides are TGTGCCAGCAGCCAAGGGGGCGATGGGGGTGAGCAGTTCTTC.

CDR3 in amino acids: CASRRSGSGNTIYF. The CDR3, as DNA: TGTGCCAGCAGGAGATCAGGGTCCGGAAACACCATATATTTT. The rearrangement uses TRBV5-6 and TRBJ1-3, with D tentatively TRBD1 (5 bases). Trimming pared 5 bases from V and 4 bases from J, leaving 13 bases between. The germline gives CDR1 SGHDT, CDR2 YYEEEE. CDR3 length: 14 amino acids.

The V and J genes are TRBV6-5 and TRBJ2-3; D not resolved. The length of the CDR3 is 15 residues. Germline values: CDR1 MNHEY, CDR2 SVGAGI. V was clipped by 6 bases and J by 5 bases, with 18 bases between them. The DNA for the CDR3 is TGTGCCAGCAGAGGTTGGCAGGTGGTCGGAGATACGCAGTATTTT. This encodes CASRGWQVVGDTQYF.

The V call is TRBV14, the J call TRBJ2-1; D is ambiguous. V was pared by 1 base and J by 5 bases, with 6 bases between. Germline CDR1 is SGHDN and CDR2 is FVKESK. The CDR3 is 13 residues long. CDR3 sequence reads: CASSQGVDNEQFF. CDR3 DNA: TGTGCCAGCAGCCAAGGAGTGGACAATGAGCAGTTCTTC.

This chain links TRBV29-1 with TRBJ1-4; D is ambiguous. Germline V gene lookup returns CDR1 SQVTM and CDR2 ANQGSEA. This CDR3 comprises 13 residues. The V end was cut by 4 bases, the J end by 4 bases, with 10 bases between. The CDR3 nucleotides read TGCAGCGTTGGGAAAGGCCTTAATGAAAAACTGTTTTTT. This gives the protein CSVGKGLNEKLFF.

The chain links TRBV18 to TRBJ2-7; 9 bases align to TRBD2. CDR3 length equals 19 residues. Germline V gene lookup returns CDR1 KGHSH and CDR2 LQKENI. The J segment lost 5 bases and the V segment lost 3 bases, leaving 20 bases of the junction unmatched. This CDR3 is CASSPPTRLGGGALDEQYF. As DNA, the CDR3 is TGTGCCAGCTCACCGCCAACTAGGCTCGGCGGGGGGGCTTTAGACGAGCAGTACTTC.

The chain employs TRBV7-6 and TRBJ1-1; a weak D match, TRBD1 (5 bases). This CDR3 is built from 13 residues. From germline, CDR1 is SGHVS and CDR2 FNYEAQ. Trimming removed 4 bases from V and 8 bases from J, with 14 bases in between. The DNA of the CDR3 is TGTGCCAGCAGCTCCTTAGGGGCAAGAGAAGCTTTCTTT. It yields the protein CASSSLGAREAFF. Using reference TRBV7-6 and TRBJ1-1 for the parts outside the CDR3, the full variable domain is GAGVSQSPRYKVTKRGQDVALRCDPISGHVSLYWYRQALGQGPEFLTYFNYEAQQDKSGLPNDRFSAERPEGSISTLTIQRTEQRDSAMYRCASSSLGAREAFFGQGTRLTVV.

This chain connects TRBV7-2 to TRBJ1-2; a possible D gene is TRBD1 (6 bases). V lost 3 bases and J lost 7, with 15 bases in between. The CDR3 has 14 amino acids. Germline CDR1 reads SGHTA; CDR2 reads FQGNSA. The CDR3 reads CASSFGGSDAGYTF. The CDR3 DNA follows: TGTGCCAGCAGCTTTGGGGGCTCCGACGCTGGCTACACCTTC.

Notes on this clone: Other DNA sequences in this specimen translate into the identical CDR3. The chain uses TRBV12-3 or TRBV12-4 and TRBJ2-3; D gene ambiguous. The CDR3 has 13 amino acids. The V gene lost 3 bases and the J gene lost 1 base, with 5 bases spanning the gap. The DNA for the CDR3 is TGTGCCAGCAGTTTCGGCGGCACAGATACGCAGTATTTT. Its protein is CASSFGGTDTQYF.

V and J are TRBV9 and TRBJ1-6; 9 bases are a match to TRBD1. CDR1 is SGDLS, CDR2 YYNGEE, per germline. The CDR3 totals 15 residues. Unmatched junction bases numbered 9, after V lost 7 bases and J lost 7 bases. The CDR3 region is CASSAGQGKNSPLHF. The CDR3 DNA reads TGTGCCAGCTCCGCTGGACAGGGGAAGAATTCACCCCTCCACTTT.

The chain combines TRBV7-8 with TRBJ2-6, with D unresolved. Trimming left V 1 base short and J 0 bases short, with 7 bases between. CDR3 length equals 16 residues. Germline assignment: CDR1 SGHVS and CDR2 FQNEAQ. This CDR3 reads CASSLVPSSGANVLTF. For the CDR3, the DNA is TGTGCCAGCAGCTTAGTTCCGAGCTCTGGGGCCAACGTCCTGACTTTC.